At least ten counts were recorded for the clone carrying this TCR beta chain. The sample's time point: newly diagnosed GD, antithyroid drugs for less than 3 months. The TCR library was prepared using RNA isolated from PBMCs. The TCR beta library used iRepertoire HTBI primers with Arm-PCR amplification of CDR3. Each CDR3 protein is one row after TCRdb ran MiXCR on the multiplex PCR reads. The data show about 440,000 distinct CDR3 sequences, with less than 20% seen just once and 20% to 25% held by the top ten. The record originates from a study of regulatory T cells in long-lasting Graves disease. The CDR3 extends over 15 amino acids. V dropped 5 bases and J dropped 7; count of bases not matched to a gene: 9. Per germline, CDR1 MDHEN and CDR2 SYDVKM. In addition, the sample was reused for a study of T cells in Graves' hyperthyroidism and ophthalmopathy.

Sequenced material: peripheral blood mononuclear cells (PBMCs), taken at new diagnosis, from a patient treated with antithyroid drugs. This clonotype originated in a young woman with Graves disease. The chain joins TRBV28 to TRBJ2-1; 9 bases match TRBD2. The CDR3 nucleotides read TGTGCCAGCAGTATAATGAGCGGGAGGTCGAATGAGCAGTTCTTC. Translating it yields CASSIMSGRSNEQFF. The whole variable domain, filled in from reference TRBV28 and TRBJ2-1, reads DVKVTQSSRYLVKRTGEKVFLECVQDMDHENMFWYRQDPGLGLRLIYFSYDVKMKEKGDIPEGYSVSREKKERFSLILESASTNQTSMYLCASSIMSGRSNEQFFGPGTRLTVL.